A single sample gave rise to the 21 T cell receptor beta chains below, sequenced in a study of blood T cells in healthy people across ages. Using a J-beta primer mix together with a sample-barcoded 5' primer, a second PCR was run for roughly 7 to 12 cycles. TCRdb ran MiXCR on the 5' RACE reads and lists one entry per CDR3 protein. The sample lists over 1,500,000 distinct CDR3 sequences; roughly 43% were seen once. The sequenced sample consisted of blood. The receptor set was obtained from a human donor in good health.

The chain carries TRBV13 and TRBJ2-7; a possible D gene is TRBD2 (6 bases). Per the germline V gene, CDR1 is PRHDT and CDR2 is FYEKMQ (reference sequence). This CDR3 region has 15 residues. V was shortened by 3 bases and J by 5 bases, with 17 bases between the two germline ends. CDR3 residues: CASSFPSREANEQYF. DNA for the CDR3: TGTGCCAGCAGCTTTCCCTCCAGGGAGGCGAACGAGCAGTACTTC.

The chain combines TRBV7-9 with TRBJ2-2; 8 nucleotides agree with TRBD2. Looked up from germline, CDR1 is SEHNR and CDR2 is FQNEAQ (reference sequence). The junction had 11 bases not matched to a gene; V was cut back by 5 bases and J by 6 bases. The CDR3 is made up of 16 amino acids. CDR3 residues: CASSRRGGTMPGELFF. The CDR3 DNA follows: TGTGCCAGCAGCCGACGCGGGGGGACCATGCCCGGGGAGCTGTTTTTT.

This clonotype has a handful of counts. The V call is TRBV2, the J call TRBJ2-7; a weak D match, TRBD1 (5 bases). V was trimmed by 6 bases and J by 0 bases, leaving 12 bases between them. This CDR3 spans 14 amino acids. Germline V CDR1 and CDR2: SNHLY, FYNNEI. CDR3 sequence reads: CASRERQNSYEQYF. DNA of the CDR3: TGTGCCAGCAGAGAAAGACAGAACTCCTACGAGCAGTACTTC.

The CDR3 sequence is CAIPRETMNTEAFF. DNA for the CDR3: TGTGCCATACCGCGGGAAACTATGAACACTGAAGCTTTCTTT. The V call is TRBV2, the J call TRBJ1-1; D is undetermined. Trimming left V 10 bases short and J 0 bases short, with 15 bases between. CDR3 length: 14 amino acids. CDR1 SNHLY and CDR2 FYNNEI come from the germline V gene.

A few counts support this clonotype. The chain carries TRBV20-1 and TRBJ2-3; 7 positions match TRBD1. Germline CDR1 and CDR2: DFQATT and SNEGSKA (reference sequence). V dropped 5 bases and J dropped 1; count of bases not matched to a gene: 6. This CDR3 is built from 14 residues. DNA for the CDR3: TGCAGTGCTGTTGACAGGGAAGGCACAGATACGCAGTATTTT. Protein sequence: CSAVDREGTDTQYF.

The DNA of the CDR3 is TGTGCCAGCAGCTTATTAGGACAGGCGGGCGATGAGCAGTTCTTC. Residues: CASSLLGQAGDEQFF. The chain carries TRBV11-2 and TRBJ2-1, with TRBD1 identical over 7 bases. The CDR3 loop spans 15 amino acids. Germline CDR1 reads SGHAT; CDR2 reads FQNNGV. Trimming at V came to 2 bases and at J to 8 bases, leaving 9 bases not matched to a gene. The full variable domain, its missing parts supplied by reference TRBV11-2 and TRBJ2-1, is EAGVAQSPRYKIIEKRQSVAFWCNPISGHATLYWYQQILGQGPKLLIQFQNNGVVDDSQLPKDRFSAERLKGVDSTLKIQPAKLEDSAVYLCASSLLGQAGDEQFFGPGTRLTVL.

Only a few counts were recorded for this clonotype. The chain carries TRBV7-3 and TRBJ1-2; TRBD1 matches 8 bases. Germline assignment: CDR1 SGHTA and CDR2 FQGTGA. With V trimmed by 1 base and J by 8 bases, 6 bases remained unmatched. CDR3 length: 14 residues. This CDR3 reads CASSLRKGDRGYTF. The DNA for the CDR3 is TGTGCCAGCAGCTTAAGAAAGGGGGACAGGGGCTACACCTTC.

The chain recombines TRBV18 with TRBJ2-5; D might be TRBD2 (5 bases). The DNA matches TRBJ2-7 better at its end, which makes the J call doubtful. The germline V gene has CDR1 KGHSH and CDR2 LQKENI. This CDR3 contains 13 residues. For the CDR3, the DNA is TGTGCCACCGGGGTAGATCCATCCTACGAGCAGTACTTC. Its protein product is CATGVDPSYEQYF.

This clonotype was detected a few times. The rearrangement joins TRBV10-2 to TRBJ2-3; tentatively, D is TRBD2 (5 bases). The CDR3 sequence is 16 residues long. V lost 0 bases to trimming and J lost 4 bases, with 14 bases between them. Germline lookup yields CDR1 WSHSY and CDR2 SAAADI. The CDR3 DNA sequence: TGCGCCAGCAGTGAGTCCGAGGGCCCCCCCCCAGATACGCAGTATTTT. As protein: CASSESEGPPPDTQYF.

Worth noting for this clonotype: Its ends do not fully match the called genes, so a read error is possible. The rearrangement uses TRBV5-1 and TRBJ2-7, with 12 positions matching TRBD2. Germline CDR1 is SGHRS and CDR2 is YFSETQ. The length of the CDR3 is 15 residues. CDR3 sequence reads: CAGSPLAGGPYEQYF. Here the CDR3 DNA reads TGCGCCGGCAGCCCGCTAGCGGGGGGGCCCTACGAGCAGTACTTC.

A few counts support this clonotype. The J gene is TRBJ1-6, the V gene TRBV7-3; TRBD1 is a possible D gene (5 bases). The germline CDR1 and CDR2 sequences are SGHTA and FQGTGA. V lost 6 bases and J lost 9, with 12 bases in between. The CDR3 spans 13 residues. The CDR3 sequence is CASSSGATSPLHF. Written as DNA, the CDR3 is TGTGCCAGCAGTTCCGGGGCAACTTCACCCCTCCACTTT.

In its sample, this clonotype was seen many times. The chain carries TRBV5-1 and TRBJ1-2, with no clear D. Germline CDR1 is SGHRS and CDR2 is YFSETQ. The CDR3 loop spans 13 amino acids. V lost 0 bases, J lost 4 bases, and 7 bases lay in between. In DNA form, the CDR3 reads TGCGCCAGCAGCTTGGAAGGGTTCTATGGCTACACCTTC. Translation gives CASSLEGFYGYTF.

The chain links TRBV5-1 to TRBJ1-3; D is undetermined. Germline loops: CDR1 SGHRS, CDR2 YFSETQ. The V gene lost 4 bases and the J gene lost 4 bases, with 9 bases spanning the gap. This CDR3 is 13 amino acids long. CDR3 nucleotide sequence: TGCGCCAGCAGCAGTAGCTTGGGAAACACCATATATTTT. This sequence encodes CASSSSLGNTIYF.

The CDR3 bases are TGTGCCAGCAGCTTAGCGCTTTCGAAGGGCTACACCTTC. This sequence encodes CASSLALSKGYTF. The chain couples TRBV7-9 to TRBJ1-2; no definite D call. CDR3 length: 13 amino acids. Between the trimmed V and J ends, which lost 0 bases and 8 bases, there was a span of 10 bases. Germline CDR1 SEHNR, CDR2 FQNEAQ (reference sequence).

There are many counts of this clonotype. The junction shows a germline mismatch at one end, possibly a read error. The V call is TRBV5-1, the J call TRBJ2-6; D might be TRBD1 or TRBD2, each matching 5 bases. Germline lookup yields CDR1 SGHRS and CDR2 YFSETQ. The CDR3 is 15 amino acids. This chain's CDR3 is CASSLWGSGANVLTF. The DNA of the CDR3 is TGTGCCAGCAGCTTATGGGGGTCTGGGGCCAACGTCCTGACTTTC.

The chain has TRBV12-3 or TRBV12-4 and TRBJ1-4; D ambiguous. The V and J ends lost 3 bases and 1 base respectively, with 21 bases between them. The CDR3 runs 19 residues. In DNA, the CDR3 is TGTGCCAGCAGTTTCGCGCCCCCCCTCGTCCTCCAAACTAATGAAAAACTGTTTTTT. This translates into CASSFAPPLVLQTNEKLFF.

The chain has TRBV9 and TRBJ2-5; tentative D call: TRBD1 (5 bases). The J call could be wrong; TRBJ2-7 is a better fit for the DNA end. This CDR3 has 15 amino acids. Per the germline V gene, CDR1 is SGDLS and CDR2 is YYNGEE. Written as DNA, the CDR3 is TGTGCCAGCAGCGTCGCTCAGGGTTCCATCTACGAGCAGTACTTC. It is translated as CASSVAQGSIYEQYF.

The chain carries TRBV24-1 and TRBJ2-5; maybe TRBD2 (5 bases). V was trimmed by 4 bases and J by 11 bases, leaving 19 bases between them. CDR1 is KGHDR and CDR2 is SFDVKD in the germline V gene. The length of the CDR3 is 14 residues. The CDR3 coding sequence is TGTGCCACCAGTGAATTTAGTGCCACTAGTGAGCAGTACTTC. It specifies CATSEFSATSEQYF.

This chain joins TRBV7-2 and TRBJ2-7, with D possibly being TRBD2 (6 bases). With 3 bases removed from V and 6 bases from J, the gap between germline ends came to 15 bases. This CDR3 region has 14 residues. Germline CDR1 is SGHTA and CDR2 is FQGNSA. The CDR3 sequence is CASSFTGVAREQYF. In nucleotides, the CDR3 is TGTGCCAGCAGCTTCACGGGGGTCGCTCGCGAGCAGTACTTC.

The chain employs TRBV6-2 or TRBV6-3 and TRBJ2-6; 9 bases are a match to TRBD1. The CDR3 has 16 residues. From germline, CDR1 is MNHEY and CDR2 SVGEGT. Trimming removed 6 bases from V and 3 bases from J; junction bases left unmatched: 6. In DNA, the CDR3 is TGTGCCAGCAGACCACAGGGGGCTGGTGGGGCCAACGTCCTGACTTTC. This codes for CASRPQGAGGANVLTF.

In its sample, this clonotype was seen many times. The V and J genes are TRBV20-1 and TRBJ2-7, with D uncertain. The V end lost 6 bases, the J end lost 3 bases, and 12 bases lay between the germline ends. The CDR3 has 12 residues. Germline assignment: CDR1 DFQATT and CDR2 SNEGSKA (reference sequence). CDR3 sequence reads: CSAGGQSYEQYF. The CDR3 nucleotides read TGCAGTGCGGGTGGTCAGAGCTACGAGCAGTACTTC.